The 4 T cell receptor beta chains reported below all come from one sample, sequenced in a study of T cells in tumors after PD-1 blockade. Using immunoSEQ multiplex PCR, the repertoire was profiled, and TCRdb retains in-frame clones only, with some absent. The sample lists roughly 50,000 clones, 79% occurring once. The material was PBMCs, obtained before anti-PD-1 treatment. These receptors originate from a human donor with basal cell carcinoma.

The rearrangement uses TRBV30 and TRBJ1-2; D is unresolved. The V gene lost 5 bases and the J gene lost 6 bases, with 16 bases spanning the gap. The CDR3 contains 13 residues. The germline V gene encodes CDR1 GTSNPN and CDR2 SVGIG (reference sequence). CDR3 sequence: CAWDPRGLNGYTF. In nucleotides, the CDR3 is TGTGCCTGGGACCCCCGAGGCCTGAATGGCTACACCTTC.

The chain employs TRBV2 and TRBJ2-1, with D hard to call. The V and J ends lost 6 bases and 9 bases respectively, with 6 bases between them. The CDR3 loop spans 10 amino acids. From germline, CDR1 is SNHLY and CDR2 FYNNEI. The CDR3 coding sequence is TGTGCCAGCAGCGTCATTGAGCAGTTCTTC. This gives the protein CASSVIEQFF.

This chain links TRBV29-1 with TRBJ2-5, with 14 bases aligning to TRBD2. Per the germline V gene, CDR1 is SQVTM and CDR2 is ANQGSEA. The length of the CDR3 is 13 residues. The CDR3 coding sequence is TGCAGTGGGACTAGCGGGAGCGGAGAGACCCAGTACTTC. It codes for CSGTSGSGETQYF.

The chain is built from TRBV28 and TRBJ1-3; no reliable D call. Germline assignment: CDR1 MDHEN and CDR2 SYDVKM. The CDR3 contains 14 residues. V was shortened by 10 bases and J by 0 bases, with 13 bases between the two germline ends. CDR3 DNA: TGTGCCACCCAACCCACCTCCTCTGGAAACACCATATATTTT. Its protein is CATQPTSSGNTIYF.